A selection of T cell receptor beta chains follows, all from one sample in a study of beta chain features in type 1 diabetes. The data were produced by immunoSEQ multiplex PCR, yet TCRdb's version contains in-frame clones alone and is incomplete. The sample carries 200,000 to 250,000 clones, over 65% recorded once. The sample was naive CD4+ T cells from blood. These receptor sequences come from a man aged 25 to 40 in good health. The CDR3 runs from the conserved cysteine through the conserved F or W. The order of the fields is J gene, D gene, clone size, V gene, CDR3 protein, CDR3 DNA. The D gene is left open where the match is weak. Size tells how often a clone was seen (once, few, many) or the class of an expanded clone, and some rows leave it out.

TRBJ2-3 | . | . | TRBV18 | CASSPSGATDTQYF | TGTGCCAGCTCACCAAGTGGGGCGACAGATACGCAGTATTTT
TRBJ2-3 | . | . | TRBV27 | CASKPLGEGGLAGSSRF | TGTGCCAGCAAACCCCTAGGCGAAGGCGGCCTAGCAGGTAGCAGTCGGTTT
TRBJ2-3 | . | . | TRBV28 | CASSAEGPYTDTQYF | TGTGCCAGCAGTGCCGAGGGGCCCTACACAGATACGCAGTATTTT
TRBJ2-5 | TRBD1 | once | TRBV30 | CAWSVGQGAGETQYF | TGTGCCTGGAGTGTAGGTCAGGGGGCGGGAGAGACCCAGTACTTC
TRBJ2-3 | TRBD1 | few | TRBV7-2 | CASSSHGQGTDTQYF | TGTGCCAGCAGCTCACACGGACAGGGCACAGATACGCAGTATTTT
TRBJ2-7 | TRBD1 | . | TRBV6-6 | CASSYPKDRGSEQYF | TGTGCCAGCAGTTACCCTAAGGACAGGGGAAGCGAGCAGTACTTC
TRBJ2-5 | TRBD1 | few | TRBV10-3 | CAISWTGQETQYF | TGTGCCATCAGTTGGACAGGTCAAGAGACCCAGTACTTC
TRBJ2-3 | . | . | TRBV29-1 | CSVYSSTDTQYF | TGCAGCGTTTACAGTAGCACAGATACGCAGTATTTT
TRBJ2-5 | . | . | TRBV7-2 | CASSLLRQETQYF | TGTGCCAGCAGCTTACTCCGACAAGAGACCCAGTACTTC
TRBJ1-2 | . | . | TRBV30 | CADRGLNYGYTF | TGTGCCGATCGGGGGCTGAACTATGGCTACACCTTC
TRBJ2-1 | . | . | TRBV29-1 | CSVDSTAQINEQFF | TGCAGCGTTGATAGCACAGCCCAGATCAATGAGCAGTTCTTC
TRBJ2-2 | . | . | TRBV28 | CASSLYAAPSAGELFF | TGTGCCAGCAGTTTATATGCCGCTCCAAGCGCCGGGGAGCTGTTTTTT
TRBJ1-4 | . | few | TRBV2 | CASSESNEKLFF | TGTGCCAGCAGTGAGTCTAATGAAAAACTGTTTTTT
TRBJ1-1 | . | . | TRBV30 | CAWSVLGAEAFF | TGTGCCTGGAGTGTACTTGGTGCTGAAGCTTTCTTT
TRBJ1-5 | . | . | TRBV4-1 | CASSPDRGSNQPQHF | TGCGCCAGCAGCCCAGACAGAGGTAGCAATCAGCCCCAGCATTTT